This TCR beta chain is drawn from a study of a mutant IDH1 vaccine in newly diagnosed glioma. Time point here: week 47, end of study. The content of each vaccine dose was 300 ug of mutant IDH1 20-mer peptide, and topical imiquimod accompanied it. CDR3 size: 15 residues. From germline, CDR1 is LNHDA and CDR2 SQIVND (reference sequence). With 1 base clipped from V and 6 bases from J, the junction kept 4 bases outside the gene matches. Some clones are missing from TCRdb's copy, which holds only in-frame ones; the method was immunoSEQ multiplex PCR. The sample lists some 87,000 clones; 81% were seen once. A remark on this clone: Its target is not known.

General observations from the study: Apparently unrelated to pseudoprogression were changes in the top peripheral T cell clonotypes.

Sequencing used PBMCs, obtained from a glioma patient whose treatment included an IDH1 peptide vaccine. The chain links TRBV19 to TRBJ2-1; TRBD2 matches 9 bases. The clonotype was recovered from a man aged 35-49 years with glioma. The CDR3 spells CASSIVAGGSNEQFF. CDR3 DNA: TGTGCCAGTAGTATAGTGGCGGGAGGGTCCAATGAGCAGTTCTTC. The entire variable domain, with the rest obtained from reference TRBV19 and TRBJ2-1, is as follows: DGGITQSPKYLFRKEGQNVTLSCEQNLNHDAMYWYRQDPGQGLRLIYYSQIVNDFQKGDIAEGYSVSREKKESFPLTVTSAQKNPTAFYLCASSIVAGGSNEQFFGPGTRLTVL.